This TCR beta chain comes out of a study of T cells in Graves' hyperthyroidism and ophthalmopathy. Using RNA transcripts as the source, TCR beta CDR3 regions were amplified. Researchers ran a first-round RT-PCR on the TCR CDR3 using the HTBI primer set. TCRdb reprocessed the multiplex PCR reads with MiXCR, giving one entry per CDR3 protein. This sample has about 560,000 distinct CDR3 sequences, with 46% found just once. In germline, CDR1 is SNHLY, CDR2 FYNNEI. Trimming removed 4 bases from V and 5 bases from J, with 12 bases in between. This CDR3 region has 14 residues. This clonotype was detected ten times or more. Patients with uncontrolled infections, other autoimmune diseases, pregnancy or lactation were excluded.

The gene calls are TRBV2 and TRBJ1-5; unclear D gene. The sample taken for sequencing was peripheral blood or thyroid tissue (not recorded which). This receptor was taken from a woman under 30 with Graves' hyperthyroidism. The CDR3 protein is CASSALAVDQPQHF. The DNA of the CDR3 is TGTGCCAGCAGTGCGTTAGCGGTGGATCAGCCCCAGCATTTT.